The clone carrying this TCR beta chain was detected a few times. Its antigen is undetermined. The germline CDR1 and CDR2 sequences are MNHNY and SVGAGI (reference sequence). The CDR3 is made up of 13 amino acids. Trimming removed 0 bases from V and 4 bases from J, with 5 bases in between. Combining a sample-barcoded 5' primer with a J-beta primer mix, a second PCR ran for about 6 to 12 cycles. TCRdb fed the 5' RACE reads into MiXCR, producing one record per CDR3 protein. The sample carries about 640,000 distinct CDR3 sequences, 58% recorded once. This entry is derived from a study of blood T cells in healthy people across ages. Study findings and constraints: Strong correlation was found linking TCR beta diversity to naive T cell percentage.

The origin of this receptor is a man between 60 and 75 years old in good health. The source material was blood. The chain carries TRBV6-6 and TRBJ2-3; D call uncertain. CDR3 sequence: CASSYSTADTQYF. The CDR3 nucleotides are TGTGCCAGCAGTTACTCGACTGCAGATACGCAGTATTTT.